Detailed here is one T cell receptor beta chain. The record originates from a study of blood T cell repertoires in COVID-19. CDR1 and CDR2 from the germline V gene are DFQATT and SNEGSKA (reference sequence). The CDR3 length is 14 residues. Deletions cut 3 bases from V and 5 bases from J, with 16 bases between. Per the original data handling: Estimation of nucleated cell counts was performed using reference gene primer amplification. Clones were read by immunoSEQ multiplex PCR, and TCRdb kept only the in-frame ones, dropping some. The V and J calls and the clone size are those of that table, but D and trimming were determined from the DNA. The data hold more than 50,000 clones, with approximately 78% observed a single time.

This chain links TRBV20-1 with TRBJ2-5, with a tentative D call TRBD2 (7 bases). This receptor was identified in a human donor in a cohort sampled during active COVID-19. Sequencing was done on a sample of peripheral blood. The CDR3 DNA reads TGCAGTGCTAGTCTAGGCAGGGGAGGGGAGACCCAGTACTTC. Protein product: CSASLGRGGETQYF.